This T cell receptor (beta chain) was sequenced during a study of cytomegalovirus exposure and HLA in healthy donors. Findings and limits, study-wide: An analysis was carried out later, and it reportedly showed fewer N-insertions in an Asian-associated ancestry cluster than the approximately 700-donor mean. Later work found most CMV-associated TCR beta chains apparently HLA-restricted.

In the PCR, 60 Vbeta and 13 Jbeta primers were used. Measured with immunoSEQ multiplex PCR; TCRdb has only the in-frame clones, and not every one. The data hold about 170,000 clones, with about 72% observed a single time. Donors in the study were healthy people who gave bone marrow. The CDR3 is 14 amino acids. The V gene lost 0 bases and the J gene lost 4 bases, with 9 bases spanning the gap. Per germline, CDR1 MNHNY and CDR2 SVGAGI (reference sequence). As regards this clone: The antigen is not known.

Input material: PBMCs. The origin of this receptor is a girl aged 10 to 17 in good health and CMV-seronegative. The chain is built from TRBV6-6 and TRBJ1-1; D is unresolved. The CDR3 nucleotides read TGTGCCAGCAGTTACTCGACGGGTTCCACTGAAGCTTTCTTT. Protein sequence: CASSYSTGSTEAFF.